The 5 T cell receptor beta chains listed next were all sequenced from one sample in a study of PD-1 blockade in classical Hodgkin lymphoma. Relapse was seen in all patients after autologous stem cell transplantation, and brentuximab vedotin exposure was variable. Magnetic negative selection served to purify CD4+ T cells out of PBMCs that had been thawed. Clones were read by immunoSEQ multiplex PCR, and TCRdb kept only the in-frame ones, dropping some. In the table there are 30,000 or so clones, more than 80% of which are singletons. The material sequenced was CD4+ T cells from blood, taken at baseline. These receptor sequences come from a human donor with classical Hodgkin lymphoma.

V and J are TRBV10-3 and TRBJ2-3; D gene uncertain. This CDR3 has 15 residues. Germline V gene lookup returns CDR1 ENHRY and CDR2 SYGVKD. V was cut by 5 bases and J by 2 bases, with 14 bases left in between. The CDR3 region is CAISLSWRNTDTQYF. The CDR3 nucleotides read TGTGCCATCAGTCTCTCGTGGCGGAACACAGATACGCAGTATTTT.

The J gene is TRBJ2-5, the V gene TRBV4-1, with D possibly matching TRBD2 (5 bases). CDR1 and CDR2 (germline): MGHRA, YSYEKL. Trimming cost V 0 bases and J 3 bases, with 14 bases left between them. The CDR3 is 16 amino acids. This CDR3 is CASSQDVAAVEETQYF. Here the CDR3 DNA reads TGCGCCAGCAGCCAAGATGTGGCAGCGGTCGAAGAGACCCAGTACTTC.

J is TRBJ2-7 and V is TRBV10-2; maybe TRBD2 (5 bases). The V end lost 1 base, the J end lost 7 bases, and 8 bases lay between the germline ends. Germline CDR1 WSHSY, CDR2 SAAADI. The CDR3 length is 12 residues. The CDR3 spells CASSEWTGEQYF. CDR3 nucleotides: TGCGCCAGCAGTGAGTGGACGGGGGAGCAGTACTTC.

This sequence joins TRBV12-5 and TRBJ2-1; possibly TRBD2 for D (6 bases). The CDR3 has 13 residues. Germline-derived CDR1 and CDR2 are LGHNT and FRNRAP. V was clipped by 6 bases and J by 4 bases, with 10 bases between them. The CDR3, as DNA: TGTGCTAGTGGCGGGAGAGTTTACAATGAGCAGTTCTTC. Encoded protein: CASGGRVYNEQFF.

The rearrangement links TRBV6-1 to TRBJ2-5; D not resolved. V gave up 2 bases and J gave up 4 bases, with 14 bases separating them. Per the germline V gene, CDR1 is MNHNS and CDR2 is SASEGT. CDR3 length: 15 residues. DNA for the CDR3: TGTGCCAGCAGTGAATACAGAGGCAACATAGAGACCCAGTACTTC. Its protein product is CASSEYRGNIETQYF.